This T cell receptor beta chain appears in the sequencing data of a study of cytomegalovirus exposure and HLA in healthy donors. This clone was picked up a small number of times. Its antigen is not identified. This donor's file did not include a recorded CMV serostatus. Broader study findings: The listing of roughly 160 TCR beta chains classed them as cytomegalovirus-associated. There was a cluster of highly shared sequence variants that was likely a sequencing artifact. As a later analysis revealed, the rate of TCR association differed by HLA locus, with DRB1 most and HLA-C fewest.

PCR employed 60 Vbeta and 13 Jbeta primers. Sequenced by immunoSEQ multiplex PCR; TCRdb stores in-frame clones only, minus some. The repertoire holds under 200,000 clones, with around 80% as singletons. Germline V gene data show CDR1 as LNHNV and CDR2 as YYDKDF (reference sequence). The CDR3 sequence is 13 residues long. V was shortened by 9 bases and J by 1 base, with 10 bases between the two germline ends. The rearrangement uses TRBV15 and TRBJ2-1; TRBD1 might be the D (5 bases). Material: PBMCs. The receptor's source is a human donor in good health. The CDR3, as DNA: TGTGCCACGGGCAGGGCTTCCTACAATGAGCAGTTCTTC. Amino acids: CATGRASYNEQFF. Variable domain in full (rest from reference TRBV15 and TRBJ2-1): DAMVIQNPRYQVTQFGKPVTLSCSQTLNHNVMYWYQQKSSQAPKLLFHYYDKDFNNEADTPDNFQSRRPNTSFCFLDIRSPGLGDTAMYLCATGRASYNEQFFGPGTRLTVL.